This record covers a single T cell receptor beta chain. Its antigen is still unknown. This record belongs to a study of blood T cells in healthy people across ages. General study results and limits: PBMCs were not sorted, which prevented a conclusive comparison of naive versus antigen-experienced cells.

With 5 bases removed from V and 5 bases from J, the gap between germline ends came to 24 bases. Germline loops: CDR1 LGHNA, CDR2 YNFKEQ. The CDR3 extends over 17 amino acids. Combining a sample-barcoded 5' primer with a J-beta primer mix, a second PCR ran for roughly 7 to 12 cycles. TCRdb re-analysed the 5' RACE reads in MiXCR, keeping a single row per CDR3 protein. The sample carries more than 500,000 distinct CDR3 sequences, approximately 30% recorded once. The rearrangement joins TRBV4-2 to TRBJ2-5; possibly TRBD1 for D (6 bases). This receptor was identified in a woman aged 70 to 79 in good health. Sequenced: blood. CDR3 DNA sequence: TGTGCCAGCAGCGACCGATTTCCGGGACATCCCGGGGAGACCCAGTACTTC. As protein: CASSDRFPGHPGETQYF.